This TCR beta chain came from a study of cytomegalovirus exposure and HLA in healthy donors. This PCR relied on a set of 60 Vbeta primers and 13 Jbeta primers. This table comes from immunoSEQ multiplex PCR, and its TCRdb copy is limited to in-frame clones, with some not included. The table has more than 110,000 clones, about 75% seen once. A remark on this clone: One end of the junction varies from germline; a read error may be responsible.

Per the germline V gene, CDR1 is SSHAT and CDR2 is FNYEAQ (reference sequence). The CDR3 loop spans 16 amino acids. The specimen was PBMCs. The rearrangement links TRBV7-7 to TRBJ2-1; 8 nucleotides agree with TRBD2. This TCR derives from a man in his thirties or forties in good health and CMV-seronegative. The CDR3 protein is CASSRGTSWLDNEQFF. In DNA, the CDR3 is TGTGCTAGCAGCCGGGGGACTAGTTGGTTGGACAATGAGCAGTTCTTC.